The 31 T cell receptor beta chains below all came from one sample that was sequenced in a study of blood T cell repertoires in COVID-19. The data were produced by immunoSEQ multiplex PCR, yet TCRdb's version contains in-frame clones alone and is incomplete. Here the sample spans 470,000 or so clones, 70% to 90% being singletons. Sequenced: peripheral blood. These receptors originate from a human donor in a cohort sampled during active COVID-19.

The chain links TRBV27 to TRBJ1-6, with a tentative D call TRBD1 (5 bases). Trimming removed 3 bases from V and 10 bases from J, with 16 bases in between. Germline V gene data show CDR1 as MNHEY and CDR2 as SMNVEV (reference sequence). This CDR3 has 15 residues. The CDR3 coding sequence is TGTGCCAGCAGTTTGAGGTATGGGGCAAGATCACCCCTCCACTTT. Translated, it gives CASSLRYGARSPLHF.

The rearrangement joins TRBV10-1 to TRBJ2-3, with a tentative D call TRBD1 (6 bases). Trimming removed 6 bases from V and 5 bases from J, with 9 bases in between. Germline V gene sequence: CDR1 WNHNN, CDR2 SYGVQD (reference sequence). The CDR3 spans 12 residues. CDR3 sequence: CASRAGVDTQYF. The CDR3 DNA sequence: TGCGCCAGCAGGGCAGGGGTAGATACGCAGTATTTT.

This clone was detected only once. The chain recombines TRBV6-6 with TRBJ1-3, with D hard to call. CDR3 length: 13 amino acids. The V gene's germline CDR1 is MNHNY and CDR2 SVGAGI (reference sequence). The ends were cut back, 8 bases at V and 0 bases at J, with 8 bases in the middle. In DNA form, the CDR3 reads TGTGCCAGCGAGCCCCTCTCTGGAAACACCATATATTTT. Translation gives CASEPLSGNTIYF.

This clone has a single count. This chain joins TRBV5-1 and TRBJ2-3, with D perhaps TRBD1 (5 bases). V lost 0 bases and J 2 bases, leaving 10 bases between the germline ends. Germline V lookup: CDR1 SGHRS, CDR2 YFSETQ. CDR3 length: 15 amino acids. The CDR3 sequence: CASSLEGQYTDTQYF. The CDR3 bases are TGCGCCAGCAGCTTGGAGGGGCAGTACACAGATACGCAGTATTTT.

The rearrangement joins TRBV27 to TRBJ1-3; 8 nucleotides match TRBD1. This CDR3 is 15 amino acids long. V was clipped by 5 bases and J by 4 bases; unmatched bases: 7. From germline, CDR1 is MNHEY and CDR2 SMNVEV (reference sequence). The DNA of the CDR3 is TGTGCCAGCAGTGTCACCCGGGACAGGGGAAACACCATATATTTT. Amino acids: CASSVTRDRGNTIYF.

CDR3 residues: CASSATGAHNYGYTF. The CDR3 DNA is TGTGCCAGCAGCGCGACAGGGGCTCATAACTATGGCTACACCTTC. The V call is TRBV2, the J call TRBJ1-2; 8 bases match TRBD1. This CDR3 spans 15 amino acids. Germline V lookup: CDR1 SNHLY, CDR2 FYNNEI. J gave up 1 base and V 6 bases, and 7 bases lay outside the gene matches. The complete variable domain, with remaining parts taken from reference TRBV2 and TRBJ1-2, reads EPEVTQTPSHQVTQMGQEVILRCVPISNHLYFYWYRQILGQKVEFLVSFYNNEISEKSEIFDDQFSVERPDGSNFTLKIRSTKLEDSAMYFCASSATGAHNYGYTFGSGTRLTVV.

This clone came up once. The chain couples TRBV18 to TRBJ2-3, with D perhaps matching TRBD2 (7 bases). V was cut by 1 base and J by 2 bases, with 13 bases left in between. Looked up from germline, CDR1 is KGHSH and CDR2 is LQKENI. The CDR3 has 16 residues. The CDR3 region has the DNA TGTGCCAGCTCACCACGGGGAGGGGGAGACACAGATACGCAGTATTTT. It encodes CASSPRGGGDTDTQYF.

The chain employs TRBV7-3 and TRBJ2-1, with D unclear. V was cut by 6 bases and J by 5 bases, with 11 bases left in between. Germline lookup yields CDR1 SGHTA and CDR2 FQGTGA. This CDR3 has 13 amino acids. The CDR3 coding sequence is TGTGCCAGCAGTTTTACTACTAACAATGAGCAGTTCTTC. Translation: CASSFTTNNEQFF.

The V call is TRBV6-5, the J call TRBJ1-2, with D possibly matching TRBD1 (6 bases). Looked up from germline, CDR1 is MNHEY and CDR2 is SVGAGI. The V gene lost 6 bases and the J gene lost 8 bases, with 22 bases spanning the gap. This CDR3 comprises 15 residues. Here the CDR3 reads CASRYNPADRLGYTF. CDR3 sequence (DNA): TGTGCCAGCAGGTATAACCCAGCCGACAGGTTAGGCTACACCTTC.

The chain couples TRBV6-5 to TRBJ1-3; D uncertain. The CDR3 has 16 residues. With 2 bases removed from V and 7 bases from J, the gap between germline ends came to 18 bases. Germline loops: CDR1 MNHEY, CDR2 SVGAGI. In nucleotides, the CDR3 is TGTGCCAGCAGTTACGGGAGTTATGATCCTAAGAACACCATATATTTT. It specifies CASSYGSYDPKNTIYF.

The chain links TRBV19 to TRBJ1-2; 7 bases align to TRBD1. Trimming at V came to 5 bases and at J to 7 bases, leaving 10 bases not matched to a gene. Germline assignment: CDR1 LNHDA and CDR2 SQIVND (reference sequence). CDR3 size: 14 residues. The CDR3 DNA reads as TGTGCCAGTAGTCCGCAGGGACAGATTTTTGGCTACACCTTC. Protein product: CASSPQGQIFGYTF. The variable domain in full, completed from reference TRBV19 and TRBJ1-2, reads DGGITQSPKYLFRKEGQNVTLSCEQNLNHDAMYWYRQDPGQGLRLIYYSQIVNDFQKGDIAEGYSVSREKKESFPLTVTSAQKNPTAFYLCASSPQGQIFGYTFGSGTRLTVV.

This chain connects TRBV6-5 to TRBJ2-7; tentative D call: TRBD1 (5 bases). V lost 2 bases and J lost 0, with 11 bases in between. CDR1 and CDR2 from the germline V gene are MNHEY and SVGAGI. The length of the CDR3 is 15 residues. The CDR3 nucleotides are TGTGCCAGCAGTTACCTTGGGGCAGACTCCTACGAGCAGTACTTC. Translating it yields CASSYLGADSYEQYF.

The gene calls are TRBV30 and TRBJ2-7; D not resolved. The CDR3 is made up of 14 amino acids. Germline V CDR1 and CDR2: GTSNPN, SVGIG (reference sequence). Trimming took 3 bases from V and 0 from J, leaving 12 bases between them. The CDR3 DNA reads as TGTGCCTGGAGCCGAGGTTTGAGCTCCTACGAGCAGTACTTC. Protein product: CAWSRGLSSYEQYF.

The chain couples TRBV27 to TRBJ1-4; D remains unclear. V was pared by 2 bases and J by 7 bases, with 11 bases between. This CDR3 is built from 14 residues. Germline V gene data show CDR1 as MNHEY and CDR2 as SMNVEV (reference sequence). The CDR3 here is CASSLSPRAEKLFF. DNA of the CDR3: TGTGCCAGCAGTTTAAGCCCACGCGCTGAAAAACTGTTTTTT.

Concerning this clone itself: This specimen includes other DNA sequences encoding the same CDR3. This chain uses TRBV5-1 with TRBJ2-3; TRBD1 matches at 10 bases. The CDR3 loop spans 15 amino acids. Germline V gene data show CDR1 as SGHRS and CDR2 as YFSETQ. After removal of 0 bases from V and 3 bases from J, the junction contained 1 base not matched to a gene. The DNA of the CDR3 is TGCGCCAGCAGCTTGGGGACAGGGGGGACAGATACGCAGTATTTT. As protein: CASSLGTGGTDTQYF. Filled out from reference TRBV5-1 and TRBJ2-3, the complete variable domain reads KAGVTQTPRYLIKTRGQQVTLSCSPISGHRSVSWYQQTPGQGLQFLFEYFSETQRNKGNFPGRFSGRQFSNSRSEMNVSTLELGDSALYLCASSLGTGGTDTQYFGPGTRLTVL.

This clone was detected only a few times. An end of the junction differs from the germline gene, which may be a read error. The V and J genes are TRBV28 and TRBJ2-7, with 10 positions matching TRBD1. The CDR3 consists of 12 residues. The germline V gene has CDR1 MDHEN and CDR2 SYDVKM. The CDR3 bases are TGCACCACGCGGGACAGGGGTCGCGAGCAGTACTTC. It translates to CTTRDRGREQYF.

The CDR3 coding sequence is TGTGCCAGTAGTTTCTCCGCGGGAGTACCAGATACGCAGTATTTT. Its protein is CASSFSAGVPDTQYF. The V and J genes are TRBV19 and TRBJ2-3; 7 bases agree with TRBD2. The V segment lost 5 bases and the J segment 4 bases; nucleotides outside the gene matches: 9. Germline assignment: CDR1 LNHDA and CDR2 SQIVND (reference sequence). The CDR3 is 15 residues long.

The rearrangement joins TRBV6-5 to TRBJ1-1, with 8 nucleotides matching TRBD1. V was clipped by 6 bases and J by 5 bases; unmatched bases: 11. The CDR3 sequence is 15 residues long. Germline assignment: CDR1 MNHEY and CDR2 SVGAGI. The CDR3 nucleotides are TGTGCCAGCAGCACCCCAGGGGGCAGAGGGACTGAAGCTTTCTTT. Its protein product is CASSTPGGRGTEAFF.

V is TRBV5-1 and J is TRBJ1-1, with D maybe TRBD1 (5 bases). The V end lost 0 bases, the J end lost 7 bases, and 16 bases lay between the germline ends. This CDR3 is built from 15 residues. Germline CDR1 and CDR2: SGHRS and YFSETQ. In DNA, the CDR3 is TGCGCCAGCAGCTTGGCCTCGACAGCGGGAGGTGAAGCTTTCTTT. Translating it yields CASSLASTAGGEAFF.

This clone was seen more than once but under ten times. The chain combines TRBV11-1 with TRBJ2-7, with D perhaps TRBD1 (6 bases). CDR1 is SGHAT and CDR2 is FQDESV in the germline V gene (reference sequence). V lost 4 bases and J 5 bases, leaving 15 bases between the germline ends. The CDR3 totals 14 residues. CDR3 nucleotides: TGTGCCAGCAGCTCCCCAGGGGAGACCAACGAGCAGTACTTC. It translates to CASSSPGETNEQYF.

The CDR3 spells CASSPSAGRSYEQYF. The CDR3 region has the DNA TGTGCCAGCAGCCCTTCAGCGGGAAGGTCCTACGAGCAGTACTTC. V is TRBV9 and J is TRBJ2-7; 7 bases fit TRBD2. V shed 4 bases and J 1 base; nucleotides not matched to a gene: 8. CDR3 length: 15 residues. Germline values: CDR1 SGDLS, CDR2 YYNGEE.

The chain is built from TRBV27 and TRBJ2-5; D is undetermined. From germline, CDR1 is MNHEY and CDR2 SMNVEV (reference sequence). This CDR3 is built from 17 residues. V was trimmed by 3 bases and J by 5 bases, leaving 22 bases between them. The CDR3 DNA is TGTGCCAGCAGTTTTTGGGCTCTACGTAACCAACCCGAGACCCAGTACTTC. As protein: CASSFWALRNQPETQYF.

This clone was detected a few times. The chain uses TRBV6-5 and TRBJ1-5; D uncertain. Trimming took 3 bases from V and 4 from J, leaving 13 bases between them. Germline V gene data show CDR1 as MNHEY and CDR2 as SVGAGI. The CDR3 sequence is 15 residues long. CDR3 nucleotides: TGTGCCAGCAGTTATAGTCTCTCAATTAATCAGCCCCAGCATTTT. As protein: CASSYSLSINQPQHF.

The chain combines TRBV5-4 with TRBJ1-3, with TRBD1 identical over 7 bases. Losses at the gene ends were 8 bases for V and 0 bases for J; bases not matched to a gene: 14. CDR3 length equals 17 residues. The germline CDR1 and CDR2 sequences are SGHNT and YYREEE (reference sequence). The CDR3 nucleotides read TGTGCCAGTTCGGGACAGCTATACGGTGGCTCTGGAAACACCATATATTTT. This codes for CASSGQLYGGSGNTIYF.

The table lists this clone with a count of one. The chain links TRBV6-5 to TRBJ2-3; D is unresolved. The CDR3 runs 14 residues. Trimming pared 0 bases from V and 2 bases from J, leaving 6 bases between. Germline lookup yields CDR1 MNHEY and CDR2 SVGAGI. The CDR3 region is CASSYSQATDTQYF. As DNA, the CDR3 is TGTGCCAGCAGTTACTCGCAGGCCACAGATACGCAGTATTTT.

The V call is TRBV19, the J call TRBJ2-7; 8 bases fit TRBD1. Trimming at V came to 5 bases and at J to 4 bases, leaving 13 bases not matched to a gene. CDR3 length: 16 amino acids. Germline CDR1 LNHDA, CDR2 SQIVND (reference sequence). The CDR3 loop reads CASSFRYGQGDYEQYF. The CDR3, as DNA: TGTGCCAGTAGTTTTCGATACGGACAGGGAGATTACGAGCAGTACTTC.

The chain carries TRBV6-5 and TRBJ2-3; TRBD2 is a possible D gene (5 bases). CDR1 and CDR2 (germline): MNHEY, SVGAGI. The CDR3 loop spans 14 amino acids. Trimming removed 7 bases from V and 3 bases from J, with 14 bases in between. The CDR3 DNA reads TGTGCCAGCAACAGCGCGGGTAGGACAGATACGCAGTATTTT. Translated: CASNSAGRTDTQYF.

This chain links TRBV4-2 with TRBJ2-1; perhaps TRBD2 as D (5 bases). This CDR3 is 12 amino acids long. The germline V gene encodes CDR1 LGHNA and CDR2 YNFKEQ. The V end lost 10 bases, the J end lost 10 bases, and 17 bases lay between the germline ends. This CDR3 is CATGNNRGEQFF. CDR3 in DNA: TGTGCCACCGGGAACAATAGAGGGGAGCAGTTCTTC.

The chain links TRBV6-5 to TRBJ2-7; a weak D match, TRBD2 (5 bases). This CDR3 is 16 amino acids long. V lost 2 bases and J 2 bases, leaving 16 bases between the germline ends. In germline, CDR1 is MNHEY, CDR2 SVGAGI. In nucleotides, the CDR3 is TGTGCCAGCAGTTACAGGGTCGTAGCGCCGACCTACGAGCAGTACTTC. This gives the protein CASSYRVVAPTYEQYF.

Regarding this clone: Other DNA sequences within the sample encode an identical CDR3. The V and J genes are TRBV20-1 and TRBJ1-1; no firm D call. Germline CDR1 is DFQATT and CDR2 is SNEGSKA (reference sequence). Trimming pared 6 bases from V and 1 base from J, leaving 6 bases between. The CDR3 contains 11 residues. The CDR3 reads CSASRNTEAFF. In DNA, the CDR3 is TGCAGTGCATCCAGGAACACTGAAGCTTTCTTT.

DNA of the CDR3: TGTGCCACCAGCAGAGATGGGGATTCGGGAGGCTACACCTTC. Its protein product is CATSRDGDSGGYTF. This rearrangement joins TRBV15 to TRBJ1-2; no definite D call. Between the trimmed V and J ends, which lost 0 bases and 8 bases, there was a span of 13 bases. CDR3 length equals 14 residues. Germline CDR1 and CDR2: LNHNV and YYDKDF (reference sequence).